This T cell receptor beta chain appears in the sequencing data of a study of shared clonotypes between healthy human individuals. Study-wide points: Naive subsets usually exceeded memory subsets in estimated richness.

CDR3 length: 15 amino acids. Looked up from germline, CDR1 is SGHNT and CDR2 is YYREEE (reference sequence). J was trimmed by 4 bases and V by 0 bases; bases with no gene match: 4. The method was immunoSEQ multiplex PCR; TCRdb's version includes in-frame clones alone and lacks a portion of them. The sample records roughly 2.6 million clones, approximately 90% being singletons. Of note for this clone: Its target is unknown.

The clonotype comes from a man aged 18 to 29 in good health. This chain links TRBV5-4 with TRBJ1-3, with 7 bases lining up with TRBD1. Sequencing was carried out using naive CD4+ T cells sorted from blood. Described subset: CD45RA+ positively selected. DNA of the CDR3: TGTGCCAGCAGCTTGGGAGACAGGGTGGGAAACACCATATATTTT. It is translated as CASSLGDRVGNTIYF.